Below are 15 T cell receptor beta chains sequenced from a single sample in a study of monozygotic twins with inflammatory bowel disease. TCRdb reprocessed the 5' RACE reads; each CDR3 protein has one entry and no DNA is given. The listing contains 330,000 or so distinct CDR3 sequences. Sequenced material: blood. The origin of the receptors is a human donor with ulcerative colitis or Crohn's disease, or a healthy co-twin of an affected twin (not recorded which).

The rearrangement links TRBV12-3 or TRBV12-4 to TRBJ2-1. The CDR3 has 15 residues. CDR3 loop: CASSLALLTGNEQFF.

V gene TRBV4-1 combines with J gene TRBJ2-1. The germline V gene encodes CDR1 MGHRA and CDR2 YSYEKL. This CDR3 is built from 17 residues. The CDR3 is CASSQTSAPSAYNEQFF.

The chain links TRBV5-1 to TRBJ2-3. The V gene's germline CDR1 is SGHRS and CDR2 YFSETQ. The CDR3 covers 16 residues. The CDR3 here is CASSFGDRDGTDTQYF.

V gene TRBV5-1 combines with J gene TRBJ2-5. Germline assignment: CDR1 SGHRS and CDR2 YFSETQ. The CDR3 covers 15 residues. This CDR3 reads CASSSIDGSRKTQYF.

The chain couples TRBV25-1 to TRBJ2-7; absent DNA, TCRdb's TRBD2 call cannot be checked. The CDR3 is made up of 15 amino acids. Germline CDR1 is MGHDK and CDR2 is SYGVNS. The CDR3 protein is CASSESGGPNYEQYF.

This CDR3 reads CSVDQRTGRDRGTEAFF. The chain links TRBV29-1 to TRBJ1-1; the D gene TCRdb calls, TRBD1, cannot be checked with no DNA. Germline V gene data show CDR1 as SQVTM and CDR2 as ANQGSEA. The CDR3 is 17 amino acids.

This chain connects TRBV12-3 or TRBV12-4 to TRBJ2-3. The CDR3 covers 15 residues. CDR3 in amino acids: CASSVSGTDTDTQYF.

The CDR3 sequence is CASSGTGGAVTDTQYF. This rearrangement joins TRBV5-1 to TRBJ2-3; TCRdb returns TRBD1, unconfirmable since there is no DNA. This CDR3 is 16 amino acids long. Germline-derived CDR1 and CDR2 are SGHRS and YFSETQ.

V usage is TRBV29-1 and J usage is TRBJ2-5; TCRdb reports TRBD2, a call that lacks DNA to check it against. The CDR3 runs to 15 residues. Germline lookup yields CDR1 SQVTM and CDR2 ANQGSEA. The CDR3: CSVAGTSGGVETQYF.

The chain joins TRBV12-3 or TRBV12-4 to TRBJ1-1; there is no DNA to check the TCRdb D call of TRBD1. This CDR3 comprises 15 residues. CDR3 protein: CASSLVLYGNTEAFF.

The chain employs TRBV30 and TRBJ2-7; no DNA is available, so the TRBD1 call from TCRdb remains unchecked. CDR3 size: 13 residues. Germline V gene lookup returns CDR1 GTSNPN and CDR2 SVGIG (reference sequence). CDR3 in amino acids: CAWIQGGGYEQYF.

The rearrangement uses TRBV12-3 or TRBV12-4 and TRBJ2-3; TCRdb indicates TRBD1, and absent DNA this call remains unverified. The CDR3 is made up of 14 amino acids. The CDR3 reads CAGSPEGGTDTQYF.

The chain couples TRBV20-1 to TRBJ1-2. The CDR3 length is 13 residues. CDR1 is DFQATT and CDR2 is SNEGSKA in the germline V gene (reference sequence). CDR3: CSAPDRKSYGYTF.

The V and J genes are TRBV12-3 or TRBV12-4 and TRBJ2-1; TCRdb gives TRBD2 as the D gene, but with no DNA this cannot be confirmed. The CDR3 consists of 16 residues. The CDR3 is CASSPTTSGASNEQFF.

The chain links TRBV7-9 to TRBJ2-4; without DNA, the TCRdb call of TRBD1 cannot be checked. Germline CDR1 reads SEHNR; CDR2 reads FQNEAQ (reference sequence). This CDR3 contains 16 residues. The CDR3 loop reads CASSLGTGTRKNIQYF.